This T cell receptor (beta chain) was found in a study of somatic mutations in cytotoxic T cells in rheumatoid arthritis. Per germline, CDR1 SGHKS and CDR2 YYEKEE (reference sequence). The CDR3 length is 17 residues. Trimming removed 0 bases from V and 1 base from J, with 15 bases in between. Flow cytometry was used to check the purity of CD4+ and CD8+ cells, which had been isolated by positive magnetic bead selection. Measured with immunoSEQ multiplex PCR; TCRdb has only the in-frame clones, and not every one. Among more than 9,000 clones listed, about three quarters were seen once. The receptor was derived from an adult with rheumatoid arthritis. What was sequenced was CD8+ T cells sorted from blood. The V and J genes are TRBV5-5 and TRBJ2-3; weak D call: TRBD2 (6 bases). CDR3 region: CASSLGEEFGGTDTQYF. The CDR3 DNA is TGTGCCAGCAGCTTGGGGGAGGAGTTCGGGGGCACAGATACGCAGTATTTT.